The present T cell receptor beta chain was sequenced within a study of Ad26.COV2.S vaccination and SARS-CoV-2 variants. Study details: This donor came from the COV1001 trial of Ad26.COV2.S. General study results and limits: Vaccine recipients and placebo recipients showed similar non-spike TCR breadth. Total T cell responses were possibly underestimated by TCR breadth and depth analyses.

This sample's treatment: around 19 received Ad26.COV2.S at low or high dose, single or two shots; about 5 received placebo; per-sample allocation not given. The investigators took samples on day 63 after the first vaccine or placebo injection. In Boston, the donor was an adult between 18-55 years of age. Produced via immunoSEQ multiplex PCR; TCRdb's table is partial and in-frame only. The sample consists of fewer than 500,000 clones, about 91% of them appearing once. On this clone: What it binds is not known.

The source was peripheral blood, collected in a trial of Ad26.COV2.S vaccine versus placebo. This TCR came from a person between 18 and 60 years old who received the Ad26.COV2.S COVID-19 vaccine or a placebo.

The CDR3 sequence: CASKITPERGTEAFF. CDR3 coding DNA: TGTGCCAGCAAAATAACTCCCGAGAGGGGCACTGAAGCTTTCTTT. This chain links TRBV6-4 with TRBJ1-1, with D perhaps TRBD1 (5 bases). Per the germline V gene, CDR1 is MRHNA and CDR2 is SNTAGT. CDR3 size: 15 residues. V was clipped by 7 bases and J by 4 bases, with 19 bases between them.